The 26 T cell receptor beta chains below were found in one sample sequenced in a study of blood T cells in healthy people across ages. A J-beta primer mix and a sample-barcoded 5' primer were used in a second PCR of about 6 to 12 cycles. From the 5' RACE reads, TCRdb called clonotypes with MiXCR, one entry per CDR3 protein. The table has approximately 600,000 distinct CDR3 sequences, around 54% seen once; the top ten hold over 30%. Sequencing was carried out using blood. The origin of the receptors is a man aged 55 to 70 in good health.

The rearrangement links TRBV4-1 to TRBJ2-1; 14 positions agree with TRBD2. CDR3 size: 17 residues. The germline CDR1 and CDR2 sequences are MGHRA and YSYEKL. With 3 bases clipped from V and 6 bases from J, the junction kept 7 bases outside the gene matches. Here the CDR3 reads CASSHLTSGGAINEQFF. The CDR3 DNA follows: TGCGCCAGCAGCCATTTGACTAGCGGGGGGGCGATCAATGAGCAGTTCTTC.

The V call is TRBV5-1, the J call TRBJ1-1; D gene unclear. V was pared by 5 bases and J by 5 bases, with 13 bases between. Germline CDR1 SGHRS, CDR2 YFSETQ. CDR3 length: 13 residues. The CDR3 loop is CASRKDQKTEAFF. Written as DNA, the CDR3 is TGCGCCAGCAGAAAGGACCAGAAGACTGAAGCTTTCTTT.

V and J are TRBV11-1 and TRBJ2-1; 11 bases align to TRBD2. With 1 base clipped from V and 2 bases from J, the junction kept 1 base outside the gene matches. Germline V gene data show CDR1 as SGHAT and CDR2 as FQDESV (reference sequence). This CDR3 is built from 16 residues. CDR3 in amino acids: CASSLELAGAYNEQFF. In DNA, the CDR3 is TGTGCCAGCAGCTTAGAACTAGCGGGAGCCTACAATGAGCAGTTCTTC.

This clonotype was counted only a few times. CDR3 residues: CASSAPWGTTNNEQFF. Written as DNA, the CDR3 is TGTGCCAGCAGTGCCCCGTGGGGGACTACAAACAATGAGCAGTTCTTC. The chain couples TRBV6-2 or TRBV6-3 to TRBJ2-1; TRBD2 aligns across 7 bases. V shed 5 bases, J shed 5 bases, and the junction held 12 bases outside the gene matches. Germline V gene data show CDR1 as MNHEY and CDR2 as SVGEGT. The length of the CDR3 is 16 residues.

The J gene is TRBJ2-3, the V gene TRBV20-1; possibly TRBD1 or TRBD2 for D (7 bases each). Per the germline V gene, CDR1 is DFQATT and CDR2 is SNEGSKA (reference sequence). Trimming removed 1 base at V and 3 bases at J, with 14 bases between. CDR3 length equals 15 residues. In DNA form, the CDR3 reads TGCAGTGCTAGAGGGGGAGGGGGCCGAACAGATACGCAGTATTTT. This translates into CSARGGGGRTDTQYF.

This chain connects TRBV20-1 to TRBJ2-7, with 8 bases lining up with TRBD2. The CDR3 totals 16 residues. CDR1 is DFQATT, CDR2 SNEGSKA, per germline (reference sequence). Losses at the gene ends were 1 base for V and 0 bases for J; bases not matched to a gene: 8. The CDR3 DNA sequence: TGCAGTGCTAGAGGACGGGGGGGGCTTAGCTCCTACGAGCAGTACTTC. Amino acid sequence: CSARGRGGLSSYEQYF.

The rearrangement uses TRBV7-9 and TRBJ2-7, with D perhaps given as TRBD1 or TRBD2 (5 bases each). The CDR3 has 13 amino acids. The germline V gene encodes CDR1 SEHNR and CDR2 FQNEAQ (reference sequence). The ends were cut back, 5 bases at V and 3 bases at J, with 11 bases in the middle. CDR3 in DNA: TGTGCCAGCAGCACCCTGAGGGGCTACGAGCAGTACTTC. It specifies CASSTLRGYEQYF.

The chain joins TRBV28 to TRBJ2-3, with 11 bases identical to TRBD1. The CDR3 has 14 residues. Per the germline V gene, CDR1 is MDHEN and CDR2 is SYDVKM. V was clipped by 6 bases and J by 5 bases; unmatched bases: 4. The CDR3 DNA reads as TGTGCCAGCAGAGGACAGGGGGCTGTAGATACGCAGTATTTT. This encodes CASRGQGAVDTQYF.

This chain joins TRBV3-1 and TRBJ2-2, with unresolved D. The germline gives CDR1 LGHDT, CDR2 YNNKEL (reference sequence). V shed 0 bases and J shed 4 bases, with 9 bases lying between them. The CDR3 runs to 15 residues. This CDR3 is CASSQDPGFTGELFF. In DNA, the CDR3 is TGTGCCAGCAGCCAAGATCCCGGGTTCACCGGGGAGCTGTTTTTT.

The chain couples TRBV27 to TRBJ2-7, with D perhaps TRBD1 (7 bases). Trimming removed 0 bases at V and 4 bases at J, with 10 bases between. From germline, CDR1 is MNHEY and CDR2 SMNVEV (reference sequence). CDR3 length equals 14 residues. The DNA for the CDR3 is TGTGCCAGCAGTTTATCGACAGGGAGGTACGAGCAGTACTTC. Protein: CASSLSTGRYEQYF.

The chain has TRBV6-2 or TRBV6-3 and TRBJ2-7; D gene ambiguous. Per germline, CDR1 MNHEY and CDR2 SVGEGT. V lost 0 bases and J 2 bases, leaving 8 bases between the germline ends. The CDR3 length is 14 residues. The CDR3, as DNA: TGTGCCAGCAGTTACTCCTACGGCACCTACGAGCAGTACTTC. Its protein is CASSYSYGTYEQYF.

This clonotype was counted only a few times. This chain links TRBV14 with TRBJ2-7; the D gene is possibly TRBD1 (6 bases). CDR3 length equals 15 residues. Per the germline V gene, CDR1 is SGHDN and CDR2 is FVKESK. V lost 2 bases, J lost 2 bases, and 13 bases lay in between. The DNA of the CDR3 is TGTGCCAGCAGCCAATCAGGGGCCATAACCTACGAGCAGTACTTC. It translates to CASSQSGAITYEQYF.

As regards this clonotype: The junction and the germline gene differ at one end; a read error may be behind it. This chain joins TRBV5-4 and TRBJ2-4; no firm D call. The end of the DNA is better explained by TRBJ2-7, so the J call may be wrong. The CDR3 loop spans 13 amino acids. Germline values: CDR1 SGHNT, CDR2 YYREEE (reference sequence). CDR3 residues: CVSSLDAAYEQYF. The CDR3 DNA reads TGTGTCAGCAGCTTGGACGCTGCCTACGAGCAGTACTTC.

V is TRBV5-1 and J is TRBJ2-3; TRBD2 is a possible D gene (6 bases). This CDR3 has 13 amino acids. Germline lookup yields CDR1 SGHRS and CDR2 YFSETQ. V lost 7 bases, J lost 1 base, and 10 bases lay in between. Here the CDR3 reads CASHSGGTDTQYF. Here the CDR3 DNA reads TGCGCCAGCCATTCGGGGGGCACAGATACGCAGTATTTT.

This clonotype has ten or more counts. The chain employs TRBV5-1 and TRBJ2-6, with no clear D. Germline CDR1 reads SGHRS; CDR2 reads YFSETQ. V gave up 0 bases and J gave up 2 bases, with 6 bases separating them. The length of the CDR3 is 15 residues. The CDR3 sequence: CASSLGNTGANVLTF. CDR3 nucleotide sequence: TGCGCCAGCAGCTTGGGTAACACTGGGGCCAACGTCCTGACTTTC.

This chain joins TRBV18 and TRBJ1-2; D remains ambiguous. Between the trimmed V and J ends, which lost 0 bases and 2 bases, there was a span of 7 bases. Germline CDR1 KGHSH, CDR2 LQKENI. The CDR3 is made up of 14 amino acids. The CDR3 DNA follows: TGTGCCAGCTCACCACCGATTCAGAACTATGGCTACACCTTC. Encoded protein: CASSPPIQNYGYTF.

The rearrangement uses TRBV6-5 and TRBJ2-6; D unresolved. Germline loops: CDR1 MNHEY, CDR2 SVGAGI. V was trimmed by 11 bases and J by 0 bases, leaving 8 bases between them. The CDR3 has 13 residues. CDR3: CAAADSGANVLTF. The CDR3 region has the DNA TGTGCCGCCGCCGACTCTGGGGCCAACGTCCTGACTTTC.

This chain joins TRBV4-2 and TRBJ2-5; D is unclear. The length of the CDR3 is 15 residues. Germline V gene data show CDR1 as LGHNA and CDR2 as YNFKEQ. Trimming shortened V by 0 bases and J by 1 base, and 9 bases separated the two germline ends. The CDR3 nucleotides read TGTGCCAGCAGCCAAGAGGACCGATCCCAAGAGACCCAGTACTTC. Protein: CASSQEDRSQETQYF.

The V gene is TRBV7-9, the J gene TRBJ1-1, with 9 bases matching TRBD1. Trimming cost V 0 bases and J 11 bases; bases outside gene matches: 10. The CDR3 is 15 amino acids. From germline, CDR1 is SEHNR and CDR2 FQNEAQ (reference sequence). The CDR3 nucleotides read TGTGCCAGCAGCTTAGCAATGGGACAGGGTTTTCGGGCTTTCTTT. It codes for CASSLAMGQGFRAFF.

V and J are TRBV27 and TRBJ2-1; D not certain. Germline CDR1 and CDR2: MNHEY and SMNVEV (reference sequence). This CDR3 contains 17 residues. The germline V and J ends were trimmed by 0 bases and 9 bases, with 21 bases remaining between them. This chain's CDR3 is CASSLSEGRRGPLEQFF. CDR3 DNA: TGTGCCAGCAGTTTATCGGAAGGTCGTAGAGGACCCCTTGAGCAGTTCTTC.

The rearrangement uses TRBV6-5 and TRBJ1-1, with D perhaps matching TRBD1 (5 bases). This CDR3 is 14 amino acids long. Trimming took off 0 bases at V and 12 bases at J, with 17 bases between the two ends. The germline V gene encodes CDR1 MNHEY and CDR2 SVGAGI. For the CDR3, the DNA is TGTGCCAGCAGTTACTCGAAACAGGACCGCCCCCCTTTCTTT. It yields the protein CASSYSKQDRPPFF.

In DNA, the CDR3 is TGTGCCAGCAGTCCCCGCGGGGGGGCGTCCGGGGAGCTGTTTTTT. Residues: CASSPRGGASGELFF. V is TRBV12-3 or TRBV12-4 and J is TRBJ2-2; TRBD2 aligns across 9 bases. The CDR3 is 15 amino acids. V was pared by 5 bases and J by 6 bases, with 7 bases of the junction left unmatched.

The V and J genes are TRBV6-2 or TRBV6-3 and TRBJ1-5; 9 bases are a match to TRBD1. The CDR3 runs to 16 residues. After removal of 5 bases from V and 0 bases from J, the junction contained 5 bases not matched to a gene. The germline V gene has CDR1 MNHEY and CDR2 SVGEGT. CDR3 protein: CASSDPTGGSNQPQHF. CDR3 bases: TGTGCCAGCAGTGACCCGACAGGGGGTAGCAATCAGCCCCAGCATTTT.

This clonotype was found once. V and J are TRBV10-3 and TRBJ2-7; 7 bases fit TRBD2. Per the germline V gene, CDR1 is ENHRY and CDR2 is SYGVKD. The CDR3 sequence is 16 residues long. Trimming at V came to 9 bases and at J to 7 bases, leaving 21 bases not matched to a gene. The CDR3, as DNA: TGTGCCATTGGGGAGGGAAACGGACTGAAGGGCAATGAGCAGTACTTC. Its protein product is CAIGEGNGLKGNEQYF.

The V and J genes are TRBV11-2 and TRBJ2-1; no reliable D call. Trimming removed 4 bases at V and 11 bases at J, with 9 bases between. CDR1 and CDR2 (germline): SGHAT, FQNNGV. The CDR3 length is 11 residues. Here the CDR3 reads CASSSLAKQFF. The CDR3, as DNA: TGTGCCAGCAGCTCGTTGGCGAAGCAGTTCTTC.

This clonotype appeared once. The chain uses TRBV2 and TRBJ1-1; D gene uncertain. Trimming removed 5 bases at V and 1 base at J, with 8 bases between. The CDR3 extends over 13 amino acids. Per germline, CDR1 SNHLY and CDR2 FYNNEI. The CDR3 DNA reads as TGTGCCAGCAGTCGCGACCAGAACACTGAAGCTTTCTTT. This gives the protein CASSRDQNTEAFF.